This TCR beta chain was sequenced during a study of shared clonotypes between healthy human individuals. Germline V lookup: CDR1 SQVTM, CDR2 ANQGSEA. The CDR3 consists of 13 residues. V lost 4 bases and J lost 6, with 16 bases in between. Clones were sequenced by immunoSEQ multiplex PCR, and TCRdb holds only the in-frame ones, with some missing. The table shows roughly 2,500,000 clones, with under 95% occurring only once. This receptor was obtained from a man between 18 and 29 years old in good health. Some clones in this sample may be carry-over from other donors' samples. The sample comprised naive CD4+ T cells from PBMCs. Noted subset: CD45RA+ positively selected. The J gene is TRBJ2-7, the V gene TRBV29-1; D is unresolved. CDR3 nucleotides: TGCAGCGTTGTACTCTTTTTCTTCGGCGAGCAGTACTTC. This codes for CSVVLFFFGEQYF.